The 18 T cell receptor beta chains in this list originate from one sample, sequenced in a study of OX40 agonist ivuxolimab in advanced cancers. The assay was immunoSEQ multiplex PCR, and TCRdb's table has in-frame clones only and misses some. Among some 80,000 clones listed, just over 90% were seen once. The sample consisted of CD4+ or CD8+ T cells sorted from blood, taken in a trial of the OX40 agonist ivuxolimab. These receptors all come from an adult with an advanced solid tumor such as melanoma, head and neck, liver or kidney cancer.

This chain connects TRBV19 to TRBJ2-3; a possible D gene is TRBD1 (7 bases). This CDR3 is built from 16 residues. V dropped 1 base and J dropped 2 bases, with 13 bases sitting between them. Germline CDR1 reads LNHDA; CDR2 reads SQIVND (reference sequence). The CDR3 DNA reads as TGTGCCAGTAGTATAGCCAGGGGGGCCACCACAGATACGCAGTATTTT. Translating gives CASSIARGATTDTQYF.

J is TRBJ2-2 and V is TRBV28; 11 bases fit TRBD2. Losses at the gene ends were 3 bases for V and 9 bases for J; bases not matched to a gene: 15. CDR1 and CDR2 from the germline V gene are MDHEN and SYDVKM. The CDR3 loop spans 18 amino acids. This CDR3 reads CASSLSKLPLAGVRELFF. CDR3 coding DNA: TGTGCCAGCAGTTTGTCGAAATTGCCACTAGCGGGAGTAAGGGAGCTGTTTTTT.

V is TRBV4-3 and J is TRBJ2-1; D might be TRBD2 (6 bases). CDR3 length: 13 residues. The V end lost 0 bases, the J end lost 9 bases, and 9 bases lay between the germline ends. The germline gives CDR1 LGHNA, CDR2 YSLEER. CDR3 loop: CASSQDLGGEQFF. The CDR3 DNA reads TGCGCCAGCAGCCAAGATCTCGGGGGTGAGCAGTTCTTC.

CDR3 region: CASSFAPGTSGAGTQYF. For the CDR3, the DNA is TGTGCCAGCAGCTTTGCCCCTGGGACTAGCGGGGCGGGTACGCAGTATTTT. The J gene is TRBJ2-3, the V gene TRBV7-3; 13 bases are a match to TRBD2. After removal of 3 bases from V and 8 bases from J, the junction contained 11 bases not matched to a gene. The CDR3 covers 17 residues. Germline CDR1 SGHTA, CDR2 FQGTGA.

About this clone itself: At one end, the junction sequence differs from germline, possibly due to a read error. J is TRBJ2-1 and V is TRBV11-3, with 12 positions matching TRBD2. The CDR3 spans 15 residues. Germline V lookup: CDR1 SGHNT, CDR2 YENEEA. The CDR3 sequence is CASSSGLAGYTEQFF. CDR3 sequence (DNA): TGTGCCAGCAGCTCTGGACTAGCGGGGTACACTGAGCAGTTCTTC. Complete variable domain (other parts from reference TRBV11-3 and TRBJ2-1): EAGVVQSPRYKIIEKKQPVAFWCNPISGHNTLYWYLQNLGQGPELLIRYENEEAVDDSQLPKDRFSAERLKGVDSTLKIQPAELGDSAVYLCASSSGLAGYTEQFFGPGTRLTVL.

The J gene is TRBJ2-3, the V gene TRBV11-3, with 8 nucleotides matching TRBD1. This CDR3 contains 13 residues. After removal of 5 bases from V and 6 bases from J, the junction contained 4 bases not matched to a gene. Germline assignment: CDR1 SGHNT and CDR2 YENEEA. CDR3 amino acids: CASSTQGADTQYF. The CDR3 DNA follows: TGTGCCAGCAGCACCCAGGGGGCTGATACGCAGTATTTT.

The J gene is TRBJ2-7, the V gene TRBV18; D might be TRBD1 (6 bases). CDR3 length: 13 residues. In germline, CDR1 is KGHSH, CDR2 LQKENI. Deletions cut 2 bases from V and 5 bases from J, with 10 bases between. CDR3 region: CASSPRGWDEQYF. DNA of the CDR3: TGTGCCAGCTCACCAAGGGGGTGGGACGAGCAGTACTTC.

This clone is a singleton in its sample. CDR3 amino acids: CASSEGHGGYEQYF. CDR3 coding DNA: TGTGCCAGCAGCGAAGGGCACGGAGGCTACGAGCAGTACTTC. This sequence joins TRBV7-2 and TRBJ2-7, with D perhaps matching TRBD2 (5 bases). The germline gives CDR1 SGHTA, CDR2 FQGNSA. This CDR3 is built from 14 residues. Trimming stripped 5 bases from V and 3 bases from J, with 14 bases between.

The rearrangement uses TRBV10-3 and TRBJ2-3; 9 bases fit TRBD2. The junction had 8 bases not matched to a gene; V was cut back by 3 bases and J by 7 bases. In germline, CDR1 is ENHRY, CDR2 SYGVKD. This CDR3 region has 15 residues. The chain's CDR3 is CAISDRAGGLNTQYF. The CDR3 coding sequence is TGTGCCATCAGTGATCGAGCGGGAGGACTAAATACGCAGTATTTT.

The chain combines TRBV6-5 with TRBJ2-7, with TRBD2 identical over 7 bases. Trimming took 6 bases from V and 5 from J; bases not matched to a gene: 7. The CDR3 has 13 residues. CDR1 and CDR2 from the germline V gene are MNHEY and SVGAGI. The CDR3 loop reads CASRRAGVNEQYF. CDR3 in DNA: TGTGCCAGCAGGAGGGCGGGAGTAAACGAGCAGTACTTC.

J is TRBJ2-7 and V is TRBV15; D remains ambiguous. V lost 5 bases, J lost 0 bases, and 17 bases lay in between. The CDR3 has 16 amino acids. Germline CDR1 is LNHNV and CDR2 is YYDKDF (reference sequence). CDR3: CATSRPFGSNSYEQYF. As DNA, the CDR3 is TGTGCCACCAGCCGTCCCTTTGGCAGCAACTCCTACGAGCAGTACTTC.

V and J are TRBV7-2 and TRBJ2-1; D may match TRBD1 or TRBD2 (5 bases each). The V and J ends lost 4 bases and 2 bases respectively, with 9 bases between them. CDR1 is SGHTA and CDR2 is FQGNSA in the germline V gene. This CDR3 has 14 amino acids. CDR3 in amino acids: CASSSPGPYNEQFF. For the CDR3, the DNA is TGTGCCAGCAGCTCCCCGGGGCCCTACAATGAGCAGTTCTTC.

V and J are TRBV2 and TRBJ2-1; weak D call: TRBD2 (6 bases). V was shortened by 6 bases and J by 0 bases, with 9 bases between the two germline ends. The CDR3 consists of 14 residues. Germline loops: CDR1 SNHLY, CDR2 FYNNEI. CDR3 region: CASSTGGSYNEQFF. The CDR3 region has the DNA TGTGCCAGCAGCACCGGGGGCTCCTACAATGAGCAGTTCTTC.

The chain carries TRBV11-2 and TRBJ1-5; D is unclear. Germline-derived CDR1 and CDR2 are SGHAT and FQNNGV. The CDR3 has 13 amino acids. V was pared by 2 bases and J by 3 bases, with 5 bases between. CDR3 amino acids: CASSLLPNQPQHF. Here the CDR3 DNA reads TGTGCCAGCAGCTTACTGCCCAATCAGCCCCAGCATTTT.

The CDR3 DNA reads as TGTGCCAGCAGTTACCATCCGGGACAGGCTTCCTACGAGCAGTACTTC. The encoded protein is CASSYHPGQASYEQYF. The V and J genes are TRBV6-5 and TRBJ2-7; 8 bases are a match to TRBD1. CDR3 length: 16 amino acids. In germline, CDR1 is MNHEY, CDR2 SVGAGI. After removal of 2 bases from V and 1 base from J, the junction contained 7 bases not matched to a gene.

This chain links TRBV5-1 with TRBJ2-7; D gene ambiguous. The CDR3 runs 14 residues. CDR1 and CDR2 from the germline V gene are SGHRS and YFSETQ. V shed 1 base and J shed 0 bases, with 8 bases lying between them. The CDR3 spells CASSLRQASYEQYF. DNA for the CDR3: TGCGCCAGCAGCTTGAGGCAGGCCTCCTACGAGCAGTACTTC.

The V call is TRBV7-2, the J call TRBJ1-3; D is perhaps TRBD1 (5 bases). Germline loops: CDR1 SGHTA, CDR2 FQGNSA. The V end was cut by 5 bases, the J end by 4 bases, with 12 bases between. The CDR3 has 14 residues. This CDR3 reads CASSLDSFGNTIYF. In DNA, the CDR3 is TGTGCCAGCAGCCTAGACAGTTTCGGAAACACCATATATTTT.

The CDR3 DNA follows: TGTGCCAGCAGCTTTTTCATGGGACAGGGGTTTAATGAGCAGTTCTTC. Amino acid sequence: CASSFFMGQGFNEQFF. V is TRBV7-2 and J is TRBJ2-1, with 10 bases aligning to TRBD1. The CDR3 has 16 amino acids. The V segment lost 3 bases and the J segment 7 bases; nucleotides outside the gene matches: 9. Germline V gene data show CDR1 as SGHTA and CDR2 as FQGNSA.